Listed below are T cell receptor beta chains from one sample, sequenced in a study of graft-versus-host responses after intestinal transplantation. TCRdb's table, derived via immunoSEQ multiplex PCR, lists solely in-frame clones and lacks some. The sample shows approximately 100,000 clones, about 90% of them seen only once. No antigen is known for these receptors. Specimen: unstimulated CD4+ T cells sorted from spleen or lymph node cells, collected before intestinal transplant. These receptors came from a human donor who received an intestinal transplant. Each CDR3 is given with its conserved first and last residue. The D gene is left open where the match is weak. Rows may omit the clone size; those that give it use once, few, many or a size class.

>TRBJ2-2|TRBV28|12|.|.
CASRPQTGELFF
TGTGCCAGCAGGCCTCAAACCGGGGAGCTGTTTTTT
>TRBJ2-5|TRBV6-5|15|TRBD1|once
CASSGRTGGQETQYF
TGTGCCAGCAGTGGCCGGACAGGGGGCCAAGAGACCCAGTACTTC
>TRBJ2-3|TRBV27|14|.|.
CASSRRGAPDTQYF
TGTGCCAGCAGCCGCCGGGGAGCCCCAGATACGCAGTATTTT
>TRBJ2-5|TRBV6-6|14|TRBD2|.
CASSPSGNQETQYF
TGTGCCAGCAGTCCCAGCGGGAACCAAGAGACCCAGTACTTC
>TRBJ2-1|TRBV9|13|.|.
CASSPAEGDEQFF
TGTGCCAGCAGTCCAGCTGAGGGGGATGAGCAGTTCTTC
>TRBJ1-3|TRBV2|15|.|.
CASSRDTIYGNTIYF
TGTGCCAGCAGCCGGGACACAATATACGGAAACACCATATATTTT
>TRBJ2-1|TRBV5-1|14|TRBD2|.
CASTWGGAYNEQFF
TGCGCCAGCACCTGGGGGGGAGCCTACAATGAGCAGTTCTTC
>TRBJ1-2|TRBV6-5|15|.|few
CASSYTAGRTYGYTF
TGTGCCAGCAGTTACACGGCAGGTAGAACCTATGGCTACACCTTC
>TRBJ2-1|TRBV11-2|15|TRBD2|.
CASSLVAGVGNEQFF
TGTGCCAGCAGCTTAGTAGCGGGGGTGGGCAATGAGCAGTTCTTC
>TRBJ2-7|TRBV6-1|11|.|few
CASSIYYEQYF
TGTGCCAGCAGCATCTACTACGAGCAGTACTTC
>TRBJ1-6|TRBV19|12|.|.
CASSRPAGPLHF
TGTGCCAGTAGTAGGCCTGCCGGTCCCCTCCACTTT
>TRBJ1-4|TRBV10-3|16|TRBD1|few
CAISDPGQGAGEKLFF
TGTGCCATCAGTGACCCGGGACAGGGGGCTGGTGAAAAACTGTTTTTT
>TRBJ2-1|TRBV10-2|18|TRBD2|once
CASSGSGLRTSSYNEQFF
TGCGCCAGCAGTGGGTCGGGTCTGAGGACTAGCTCCTACAATGAGCAGTTCTTC